A single sample gave rise to the 6 T cell receptor beta chains below, sequenced in a study of naive and memory T cell subsets. Ligated cDNA underwent four rounds of PCR with nested alpha and beta constant region primers and SP2. From the 5' RACE reads, TCRdb called clonotypes with MiXCR, one entry per CDR3 protein. The repertoire holds around 56,000 distinct CDR3 sequences, over 6% seen once, with approximately 10% in the top ten. A UMI-containing oligonucleotide was joined by 3' ligation to the TCR cDNA template. The receptor source for this set is a female donor in good health.

The table lists this clonotype with many counts. J is TRBJ1-1 and V is TRBV7-2; D unclear. The CDR3 is made up of 10 amino acids. Germline values: CDR1 SGHTA, CDR2 FQGNSA. Trimming removed 5 bases from V and 10 bases from J, with 8 bases in between. CDR3 residues: CASSPPRAFF. The CDR3 nucleotides read TGTGCCAGCAGCCCCCCGAGAGCTTTCTTT.

This clonotype was recorded at least ten times. The chain has TRBV7-2 and TRBJ2-1; D is perhaps TRBD2 (5 bases). Looked up from germline, CDR1 is SGHTA and CDR2 is FQGNSA. The CDR3 loop spans 13 amino acids. The V end was cut by 5 bases, the J end by 6 bases, with 11 bases between. This CDR3 reads CASSPGWSNEQFF. CDR3 nucleotide sequence: TGTGCCAGCAGCCCGGGGTGGAGCAATGAGCAGTTCTTC. Looking up the rest from reference TRBV7-2 and TRBJ2-1 gives the full variable domain: GAGVSQSPSNKVTEKGKDVELRCDPISGHTALYWYRQSLGQGLEFLIYFQGNSAPDKSGLPSDRFSAERTGGSVSTLTIQRTQQEDSAVYLCASSPGWSNEQFFGPGTRLTVL.

The rearrangement uses TRBV30 and TRBJ1-1; weak D call: TRBD1 (5 bases). Trimming cost V 0 bases and J 3 bases, with 8 bases left between them. Germline loops: CDR1 GTSNPN, CDR2 SVGIG (reference sequence). CDR3 length: 13 amino acids. In DNA form, the CDR3 reads TGTGCCTGGAGTGTACTCAGGGACACTGAAGCTTTCTTT. It encodes CAWSVLRDTEAFF.

In this sample, this clonotype turned up a few times. V and J are TRBV4-3 and TRBJ2-3; 8 nucleotides align to TRBD2. Germline V CDR1 and CDR2: LGHNA, YSLEER. Germline trimming cut 6 bases from V and 0 bases from J; bases unmatched to any gene: 5. CDR3 length: 15 amino acids. The CDR3 here is CASSIAGTSTDTQYF. CDR3 nucleotide sequence: TGCGCCAGCAGTATAGCGGGGACTAGCACAGATACGCAGTATTTT.

There are many counts of this clonotype. This chain connects TRBV20-1 to TRBJ1-1, with TRBD1 identical over 7 bases. From germline, CDR1 is DFQATT and CDR2 SNEGSKA (reference sequence). The CDR3 runs to 17 residues. V shed 6 bases, J shed 1 base, and the junction held 17 bases outside the gene matches. The CDR3 DNA reads as TGCAGTGCCAGGGGGGCAGGAGGCTTTATTTCGAACACTGAAGCTTTCTTT. Its translation: CSARGAGGFISNTEAFF.

The chain employs TRBV6-6 and TRBJ2-7, with D tentatively TRBD2 (5 bases). Germline V lookup: CDR1 MNHNY, CDR2 SVGAGI (reference sequence). Trimming removed 4 bases from V and 0 bases from J, with 13 bases in between. The CDR3 contains 15 residues. This chain's CDR3 is CASSSPGESSYEQYF. The CDR3 DNA reads as TGTGCCAGCAGTTCCCCCGGGGAGAGCTCCTACGAGCAGTACTTC.